This entry describes one T cell receptor beta chain. This sample was taken from a study of control samples from healthy donors and cancer patients. Repertoires were generated with immunoSEQ multiplex PCR, while TCRdb's copy carries only in-frame clones and drops some. The sample shows 35,000 to 50,000 clones, about 90% of them seen only once. Sequencing was carried out using PBMCs. This TCR was sampled from a woman in her sixties or seventies with lung cancer.

The CDR3 loop is CASSPAEGAFF. The DNA for the CDR3 is TGTGCCAGCAGCCCGGCCGAAGGGGCTTTCTTT. The genes are TRBV12-3 or TRBV12-4 and TRBJ1-1, with no clear D. The CDR3 extends over 11 amino acids. Between the trimmed V and J ends, which lost 6 bases and 11 bases, there was a span of 13 bases.